These 9 T cell receptor beta chains were sequenced from one sample in a study of blood T cell repertoires in COVID-19. Clones were sequenced by immunoSEQ multiplex PCR, and TCRdb holds only the in-frame ones, with some missing. This table has about 240,000 clones, over 90% appearing once. The sequencing sample was made of peripheral blood. These receptors all come from a man between 25 and 39 years old with COVID-19, enrolled during active disease.

CDR3 coding DNA: TGTGCCACTAATCAAGCTCAGGGGGCGCCTAGGGGTGGCTACACCTTC. Translating gives CATNQAQGAPRGGYTF. This chain joins TRBV19 and TRBJ1-2, with 8 bases fitting TRBD1. The CDR3 length is 16 residues. The V gene end was trimmed by 10 bases and the J gene end by 7 bases; junction bases not matched to a gene: 20. Germline V lookup: CDR1 LNHDA, CDR2 SQIVND (reference sequence).

The chain couples TRBV5-4 to TRBJ1-4, with D possibly TRBD1 on 5 matching bases. This CDR3 comprises 16 residues. Germline CDR1 and CDR2: SGHNT and YYREEE (reference sequence). V lost 5 bases and J 5 bases, leaving 19 bases between the germline ends. The CDR3 bases are TGTGCCAGCAGTACGTTTAGGGGCGGGGTGAATGAAAAACTGTTTTTT. Its protein product is CASSTFRGGVNEKLFF.

The V gene is TRBV6-5, the J gene TRBJ1-2; a weak D match, TRBD1 (6 bases). Per the germline V gene, CDR1 is MNHEY and CDR2 is SVGAGI. V lost 7 bases to trimming and J lost 5 bases, with 20 bases between them. CDR3 length: 15 residues. This chain's CDR3 is CASKLQGPMMYGYTF. CDR3 DNA: TGTGCCAGCAAGTTACAGGGACCGATGATGTATGGCTACACCTTC.

The CDR3, as DNA: TGTGCCAGCAGCGGAGACAGGGACACTGGAAACACCATATATTTT. This sequence encodes CASSGDRDTGNTIYF. The rearrangement joins TRBV5-6 to TRBJ1-3, with 7 bases matching TRBD1. CDR3 size: 15 residues. Germline V gives CDR1 SGHDT, CDR2 YYEEEE. Losses at the gene ends were 4 bases for V and 2 bases for J; bases not matched to a gene: 6.

This chain connects TRBV4-1 to TRBJ1-5, with D perhaps TRBD1 (6 bases). Trimming stripped 0 bases from V and 4 bases from J, with 10 bases between. CDR1 MGHRA and CDR2 YSYEKL come from the germline V gene. CDR3 length: 15 amino acids. The CDR3 sequence is CASSQDGTPNQPQHF. The CDR3 DNA sequence: TGCGCCAGCAGCCAAGATGGGACACCAAATCAGCCCCAGCATTTT.

V is TRBV7-3 and J is TRBJ2-1; TRBD2 matches 10 bases. The germline V gene encodes CDR1 SGHTA and CDR2 FQGTGA. With V trimmed by 5 bases and J by 13 bases, 11 bases remained unmatched. There are 14 residues in the CDR3. The CDR3 loop reads CASSDLSSGGFQFF. The CDR3 nucleotides are TGTGCCAGCAGCGACCTGTCTAGCGGGGGTTTCCAGTTCTTC.

The V and J genes are TRBV5-1 and TRBJ2-1; 11 nucleotides match TRBD2. CDR1 and CDR2 (germline): SGHRS, YFSETQ. The J segment lost 9 bases and the V segment lost 0 bases, leaving 5 bases of the junction unmatched. The CDR3 sequence is 15 residues long. For the CDR3, the DNA is TGCGCCAGCAGCTTGGTAGCGGGGGGGCATAGTGAGCAGTTCTTC. Protein: CASSLVAGGHSEQFF.

V and J are TRBV6-5 and TRBJ2-2; 10 positions match TRBD1. The germline gives CDR1 MNHEY, CDR2 SVGAGI. The CDR3 has 15 amino acids. The V and J ends lost 6 bases and 6 bases, in that order; junction bases with no gene match: 7. The CDR3 loop is CASRIPGQGAGELFF. The CDR3 DNA is TGTGCCAGCAGAATCCCCGGACAGGGGGCCGGGGAGCTGTTTTTT.

The chain couples TRBV5-1 to TRBJ1-1; 7 bases are a match to TRBD1. The CDR3 length is 14 residues. The junction had 8 bases not matched to a gene; V was cut back by 7 bases and J by 2 bases. CDR1 is SGHRS, CDR2 YFSETQ, per germline. The CDR3 protein is CASYEGQLNTEAFF. CDR3 in DNA: TGCGCCAGCTATGAGGGACAGCTAAACACTGAAGCTTTCTTT.